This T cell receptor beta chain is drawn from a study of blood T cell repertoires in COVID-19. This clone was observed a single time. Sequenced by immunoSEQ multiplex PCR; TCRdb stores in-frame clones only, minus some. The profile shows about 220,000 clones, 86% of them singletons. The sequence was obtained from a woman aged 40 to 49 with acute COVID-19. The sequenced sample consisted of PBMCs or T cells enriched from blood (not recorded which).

In DNA, the CDR3 is TGTGCCAGCAGCATGATGACTAGCGGGGGCACCTACGAGCAGTACTTC. Protein: CASSMMTSGGTYEQYF. The genes are TRBV11-3 and TRBJ2-7; TRBD2 matches 12 bases. V shed 5 bases and J 2 bases; nucleotides not matched to a gene: 7. The CDR3 is made up of 16 amino acids. Looked up from germline, CDR1 is SGHNT and CDR2 is YENEEA.